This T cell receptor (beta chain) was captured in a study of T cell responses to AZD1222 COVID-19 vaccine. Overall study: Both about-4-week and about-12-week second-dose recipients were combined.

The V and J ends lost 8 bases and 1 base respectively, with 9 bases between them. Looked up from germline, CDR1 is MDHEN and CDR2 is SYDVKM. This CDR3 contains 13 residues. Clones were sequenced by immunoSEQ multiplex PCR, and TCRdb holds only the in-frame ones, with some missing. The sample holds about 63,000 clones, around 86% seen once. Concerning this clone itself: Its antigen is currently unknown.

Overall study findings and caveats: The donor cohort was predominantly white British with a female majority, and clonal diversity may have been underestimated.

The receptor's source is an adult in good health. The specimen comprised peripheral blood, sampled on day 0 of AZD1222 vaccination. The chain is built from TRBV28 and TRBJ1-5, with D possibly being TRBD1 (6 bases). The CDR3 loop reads CASGGQSNQPQHF. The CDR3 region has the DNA TGTGCCAGCGGGGGGCAGAGCAATCAGCCCCAGCATTTT.